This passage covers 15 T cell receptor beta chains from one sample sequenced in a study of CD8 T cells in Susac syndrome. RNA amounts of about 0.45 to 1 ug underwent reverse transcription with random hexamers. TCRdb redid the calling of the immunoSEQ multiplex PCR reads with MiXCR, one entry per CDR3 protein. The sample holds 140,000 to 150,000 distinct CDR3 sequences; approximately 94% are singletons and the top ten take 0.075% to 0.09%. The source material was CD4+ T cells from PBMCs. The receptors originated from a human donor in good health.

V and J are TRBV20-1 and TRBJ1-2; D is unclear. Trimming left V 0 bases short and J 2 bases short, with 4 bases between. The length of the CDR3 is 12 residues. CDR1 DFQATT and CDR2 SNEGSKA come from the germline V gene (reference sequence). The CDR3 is CSAREGNYGYTF. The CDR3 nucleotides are TGCAGTGCTAGAGAGGGGAACTATGGCTACACCTTC.

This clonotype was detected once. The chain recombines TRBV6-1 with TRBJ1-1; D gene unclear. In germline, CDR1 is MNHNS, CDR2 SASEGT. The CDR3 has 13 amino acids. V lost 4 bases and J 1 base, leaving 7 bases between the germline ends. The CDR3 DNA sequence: TGTGCCAGCAGTGCTATTAGGAACACTGAAGCTTTCTTT. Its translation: CASSAIRNTEAFF.

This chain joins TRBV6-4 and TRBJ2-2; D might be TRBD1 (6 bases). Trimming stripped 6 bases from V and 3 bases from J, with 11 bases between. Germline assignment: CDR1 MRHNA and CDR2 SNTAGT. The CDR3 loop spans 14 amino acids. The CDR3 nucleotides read TGTGCCAGCAGCAGGGACAAATACACCGGGGAGCTGTTTTTT. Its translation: CASSRDKYTGELFF.

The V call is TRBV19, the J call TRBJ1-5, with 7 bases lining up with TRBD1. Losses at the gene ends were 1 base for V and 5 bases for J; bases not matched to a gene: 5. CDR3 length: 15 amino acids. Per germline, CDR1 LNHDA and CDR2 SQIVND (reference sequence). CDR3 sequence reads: CASSIGPDRYQPQHF. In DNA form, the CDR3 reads TGTGCCAGTAGTATAGGACCGGACAGGTATCAGCCCCAGCATTTT.

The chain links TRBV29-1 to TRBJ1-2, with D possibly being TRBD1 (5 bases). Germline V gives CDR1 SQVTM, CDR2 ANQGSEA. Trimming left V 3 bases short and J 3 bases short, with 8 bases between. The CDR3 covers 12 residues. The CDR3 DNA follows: TGCAGCGTTGAGTGGGACTACTATGGCTACACCTTC. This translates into CSVEWDYYGYTF.

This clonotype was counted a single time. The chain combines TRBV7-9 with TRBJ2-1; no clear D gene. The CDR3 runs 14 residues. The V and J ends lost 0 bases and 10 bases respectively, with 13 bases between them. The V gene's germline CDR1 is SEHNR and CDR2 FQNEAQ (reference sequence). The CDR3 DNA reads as TGTGCCAGCAGCTTAGCGGAAGGTCAGTCCGAGCAGTTCTTC. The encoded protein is CASSLAEGQSEQFF.

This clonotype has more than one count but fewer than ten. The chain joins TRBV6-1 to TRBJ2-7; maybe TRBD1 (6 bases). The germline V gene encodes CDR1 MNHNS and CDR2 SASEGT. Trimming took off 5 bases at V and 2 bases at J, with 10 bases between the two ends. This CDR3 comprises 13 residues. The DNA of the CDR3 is TGTGCCAGCAGTCTAACAGGGACCTACGAGCAGTACTTC. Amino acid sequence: CASSLTGTYEQYF.

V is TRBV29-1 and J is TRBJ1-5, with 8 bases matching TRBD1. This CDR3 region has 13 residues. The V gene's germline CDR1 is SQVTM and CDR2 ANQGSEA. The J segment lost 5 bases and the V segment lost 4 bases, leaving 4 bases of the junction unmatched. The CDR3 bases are TGCAGCGTTGCACAGGGGGTCGATCAGCCCCAGCATTTT. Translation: CSVAQGVDQPQHF.

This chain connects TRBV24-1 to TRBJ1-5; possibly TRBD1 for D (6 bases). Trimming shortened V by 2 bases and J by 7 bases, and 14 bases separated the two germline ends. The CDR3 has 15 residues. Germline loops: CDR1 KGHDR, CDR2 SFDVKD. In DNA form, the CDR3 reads TGTGCCACCAGTGATTCCAGGGGAGGGGAGCAGCCCCAGCATTTT. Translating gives CATSDSRGGEQPQHF.

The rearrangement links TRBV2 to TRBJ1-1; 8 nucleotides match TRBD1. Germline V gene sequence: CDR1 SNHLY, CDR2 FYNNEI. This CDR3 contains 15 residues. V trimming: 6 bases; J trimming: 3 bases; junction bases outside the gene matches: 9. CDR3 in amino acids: CASSALQGGDTEAFF. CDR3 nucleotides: TGTGCCAGCAGCGCTTTACAGGGGGGGGACACTGAAGCTTTCTTT.

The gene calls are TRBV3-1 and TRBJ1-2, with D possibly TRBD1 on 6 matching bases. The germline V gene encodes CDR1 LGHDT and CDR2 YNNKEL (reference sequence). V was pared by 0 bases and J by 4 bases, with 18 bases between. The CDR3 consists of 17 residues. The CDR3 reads CASSQEVARGRSYGYTF. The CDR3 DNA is TGTGCCAGCAGCCAAGAGGTAGCCAGGGGCCGCTCCTATGGCTACACCTTC.

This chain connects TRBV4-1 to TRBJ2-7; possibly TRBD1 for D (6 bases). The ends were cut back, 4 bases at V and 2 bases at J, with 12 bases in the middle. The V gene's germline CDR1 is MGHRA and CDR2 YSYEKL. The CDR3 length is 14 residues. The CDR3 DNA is TGCGCCAGCAGCCGCGAGGGGGAAACCTACGAGCAGTACTTC. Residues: CASSREGETYEQYF.

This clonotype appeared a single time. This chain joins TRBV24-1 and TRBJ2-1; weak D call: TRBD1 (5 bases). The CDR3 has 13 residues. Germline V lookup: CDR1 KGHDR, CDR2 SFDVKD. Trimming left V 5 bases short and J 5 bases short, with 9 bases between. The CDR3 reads CATSGQRDNEQFF. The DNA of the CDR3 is TGTGCCACCAGTGGACAGCGCGACAATGAGCAGTTCTTC.

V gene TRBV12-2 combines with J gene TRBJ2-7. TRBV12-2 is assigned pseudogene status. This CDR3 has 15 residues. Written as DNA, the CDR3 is TGTGCAAGTCGCTTAGTGCGGTCCAGCTCCTACGAGCAGTACTTC. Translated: CASRLVRSSSYEQYF.

The CDR3 DNA is TGTGCCAGCAGACCCTACCCCCCGAGACAGGGGGCGGGAGGAGAGACCCAGTACTTC. Protein product: CASRPYPPRQGAGGETQYF. The V call is TRBV6-1, the J call TRBJ2-5; 10 positions match TRBD1. The ends lost 6 bases at V and 4 bases at J; junction bases unmatched: 20. CDR3 length: 19 residues. Germline V gene lookup returns CDR1 MNHNS and CDR2 SASEGT.